This passage covers 21 T cell receptor beta chains from one sample sequenced in a study of blood T cell repertoires in COVID-19. This table comes from immunoSEQ multiplex PCR, and its TCRdb copy is limited to in-frame clones, with some not included. This table has more than 300,000 clones, about 89% appearing once. The sequenced material came from PBMCs or T cells enriched from blood (not recorded which). Receptors originate from a man in his forties in a cohort exposed to, infected with or recovered from COVID-19 (not recorded which).

This chain links TRBV7-2 with TRBJ2-2, with 12 bases identical to TRBD1. V shed 6 bases and J 0 bases; nucleotides not matched to a gene: 8. The germline gives CDR1 SGHTA, CDR2 FQGNSA. The CDR3 contains 18 residues. The CDR3 sequence is CASSSTGTGGPNTGELFF. The CDR3 nucleotides read TGTGCCAGCAGTTCTACCGGGACAGGGGGCCCGAACACCGGGGAGCTGTTTTTT.

The J gene is TRBJ2-4, the V gene TRBV27; 10 bases are shared with TRBD2. V lost 6 bases to trimming and J lost 3 bases; unmatched junction nucleotides: 14. The CDR3 runs 18 residues. Germline CDR1 is MNHEY and CDR2 is SMNVEV (reference sequence). CDR3 sequence: CASRAGLATGHDKNIQYF. CDR3 bases: TGTGCCAGCAGGGCGGGACTAGCGACGGGGCATGACAAAAACATTCAGTACTTC.

The rearrangement uses TRBV19 and TRBJ2-3; 15 bases are shared with TRBD2. CDR1 and CDR2 (germline): LNHDA, SQIVND (reference sequence). With V trimmed by 5 bases and J by 5 bases, 8 bases remained unmatched. The CDR3 contains 17 residues. In DNA, the CDR3 is TGTGCCAGTAGTCTCCGCGGACTAGCGGGAGGGGTAGATACGCAGTATTTT. Its translation: CASSLRGLAGGVDTQYF.

This clone occurred a few times. The rearrangement links TRBV21-1 to TRBJ2-2; no check of the table's D call, TRBD1, against the DNA was made. TRBV21-1 constitutes a pseudogene. The CDR3 spans 12 residues. The CDR3 sequence is CLDITNTGELFF. CDR3 sequence (DNA): TGTTTGGACATAACGAACACCGGGGAGCTGTTTTTT.

The chain links TRBV13 to TRBJ2-3; no clear D. Deletions cut 3 bases from V and 2 bases from J, with 9 bases between. The CDR3 has 14 amino acids. Germline assignment: CDR1 PRHDT and CDR2 FYEKMQ (reference sequence). The CDR3 is CASSFRLNTDTQYF. Here the CDR3 DNA reads TGTGCCAGCAGCTTTCGGTTAAACACAGATACGCAGTATTTT.

This sequence joins TRBV7-8 and TRBJ2-2; 8 positions agree with TRBD1. CDR3 length: 17 residues. The ends lost 1 base at V and 4 bases at J; junction bases unmatched: 8. Germline values: CDR1 SGHVS, CDR2 FQNEAQ. DNA of the CDR3: TGTGCCAGCAGCTTAGTGACAGGGGCGTTTCTCACCGGGGAGCTGTTTTTT. Translating gives CASSLVTGAFLTGELFF.

The J gene is TRBJ2-7, the V gene TRBV5-1, with TRBD1 identical over 7 bases. The CDR3 runs 13 residues. From germline, CDR1 is SGHRS and CDR2 YFSETQ. With V trimmed by 4 bases and J by 3 bases, 4 bases remained unmatched. The CDR3 bases are TGCGCCAGCAGCACCGGGGACAGCTACGAGCAGTACTTC. As protein: CASSTGDSYEQYF.

The chain has TRBV28 and TRBJ2-7; tentatively, D is TRBD2 (5 bases). CDR3 size: 12 residues. Germline V lookup: CDR1 MDHEN, CDR2 SYDVKM. CDR3 nucleotide sequence: TGTGTCGCGGCGGCGAGCGGCTACGAGCAGTACTTC. The encoded protein is CVAAASGYEQYF.

The chain combines TRBV24-1 with TRBJ2-1; 7 positions agree with TRBD2. The CDR3 is 13 residues long. After removal of 5 bases from V and 6 bases from J, the junction contained 3 bases not matched to a gene. Per germline, CDR1 KGHDR and CDR2 SFDVKD. Here the CDR3 DNA reads TGTGCCACCAGTGGGGTAGCGGGCAATGAGCAGTTCTTC. It specifies CATSGVAGNEQFF.

This rearrangement joins TRBV10-2 to TRBJ2-7; 8 nucleotides line up with TRBD2. Losses at the gene ends were 1 base for V and 0 bases for J; bases not matched to a gene: 5. Germline V gene sequence: CDR1 WSHSY, CDR2 SAAADI. The CDR3 contains 16 residues. This CDR3 reads CASSEFRLANSYEQYF. Here the CDR3 DNA reads TGCGCCAGCAGTGAGTTCCGACTAGCGAACTCCTACGAGCAGTACTTC.

The chain has TRBV29-1 and TRBJ1-2; the D gene is possibly TRBD1 (5 bases). Trimming pared 2 bases from V and 7 bases from J, leaving 8 bases between. Germline CDR1 is SQVTM and CDR2 is ANQGSEA. The CDR3 is made up of 11 amino acids. The CDR3 loop is CSVEIGAGYTF. CDR3 DNA: TGCAGCGTTGAAATTGGGGCTGGCTACACCTTC.

V usage is TRBV11-2 and J usage is TRBJ2-3; 11 bases line up with TRBD2. Germline V gene lookup returns CDR1 SGHAT and CDR2 FQNNGV. With 7 bases clipped from V and 4 bases from J, the junction kept 13 bases outside the gene matches. This CDR3 contains 17 residues. The CDR3 sequence is CASTGTSGGRSADTQYF. CDR3 nucleotides: TGTGCCAGCACCGGGACTAGCGGCGGGAGGAGCGCAGATACGCAGTATTTT.

The rearrangement uses TRBV6-2 or TRBV6-3 and TRBJ1-5; D ambiguous. The V end lost 5 bases, the J end lost 2 bases, and 16 bases lay between the germline ends. The CDR3 sequence is 16 residues long. The V gene's germline CDR1 is MNHEY and CDR2 SVGEGT. The CDR3 sequence: CASSQTGSLGNQPQHF. The CDR3 DNA sequence: TGTGCCAGCAGTCAGACCGGGAGCCTGGGCAATCAGCCCCAGCATTTT.

This clone has a single count. The chain uses TRBV4-1 and TRBJ2-7; D remains ambiguous. The CDR3 contains 15 residues. Trimming removed 2 bases from V and 0 bases from J, with 11 bases in between. Germline loops: CDR1 MGHRA, CDR2 YSYEKL. CDR3 loop: CASSQRTGPSYEQYF. The CDR3 nucleotides are TGCGCCAGCAGCCAACGTACTGGGCCCTCCTACGAGCAGTACTTC.

This rearrangement joins TRBV11-1 to TRBJ2-2; possible D gene TRBD1, 6 bases. The V end lost 2 bases, the J end lost 11 bases, and 9 bases lay between the germline ends. Per the germline V gene, CDR1 is SGHAT and CDR2 is FQDESV (reference sequence). This CDR3 has 12 amino acids. The CDR3 loop is CASSLLTGELFF. CDR3 DNA: TGTGCCAGCAGCTTATTGACAGGAGAGCTGTTTTTT.

This clone was recorded once. The chain couples TRBV6-5 to TRBJ2-2; 9 bases align to TRBD1. The CDR3 has 15 residues. V lost 11 bases and J lost 2; bases outside the gene matches: 9. The V gene's germline CDR1 is MNHEY and CDR2 SVGAGI. The CDR3, as DNA: TGTGCCGGCCAAGGGACAGGGCCTAACACCGGGGAGCTGTTTTTT. Translating gives CAGQGTGPNTGELFF.

The J gene is TRBJ1-6, the V gene TRBV2; TRBD1 might be the D (6 bases). There are 14 residues in the CDR3. Per the germline V gene, CDR1 is SNHLY and CDR2 is FYNNEI. Trimming took 3 bases from V and 9 from J, leaving 12 bases between them. The CDR3 protein is CASSEGGRFSPLHF. In DNA form, the CDR3 reads TGTGCCAGCAGTGAGGGGGGGCGCTTTTCACCCCTCCACTTT.

J is TRBJ1-3 and V is TRBV7-6, with TRBD1 matching 9 bases. V shed 5 bases and J 3 bases; nucleotides not matched to a gene: 8. Germline lookup yields CDR1 SGHVS and CDR2 FNYEAQ. This CDR3 contains 16 residues. CDR3 loop: CASSPLTGGSGNTIYF. CDR3 coding DNA: TGTGCCAGCAGCCCCCTTACAGGGGGCAGTGGAAACACCATATATTTT.

This chain joins TRBV7-9 and TRBJ2-1, with a weak D call TRBD2 (6 bases). This CDR3 comprises 15 residues. Trimming left V 3 bases short and J 7 bases short, with 16 bases between. The V gene's germline CDR1 is SEHNR and CDR2 FQNEAQ (reference sequence). In DNA form, the CDR3 reads TGTGCCAGCAGCTTCCGCGGGAATGGGTTGAATGAGCAGTTCTTC. Translating gives CASSFRGNGLNEQFF. Supplemented by reference TRBV7-9 and TRBJ2-1, the full variable domain reads DTGVSQNPRHKITKRGQNVTFRCDPISEHNRLYWYRQTLGQGPEFLTYFQNEAQLEKSRLLSDRFSAERPKGSFSTLEIQRTEQGDSAMYLCASSFRGNGLNEQFFGPGTRLTVL.

The V gene is TRBV30, the J gene TRBJ1-3; no clear D. CDR1 and CDR2 from the germline V gene are GTSNPN and SVGIG (reference sequence). The CDR3 runs to 14 residues. V lost 5 bases and J lost 0, with 11 bases in between. Here the CDR3 DNA reads TGTGCCTGGGGCAGATCCAACTCTGGAAACACCATATATTTT. It yields the protein CAWGRSNSGNTIYF.

A word on this clone: This CDR3 is also generated by other DNA sequences in the sample. V gene TRBV10-1 combines with J gene TRBJ1-1, with 8 bases lining up with TRBD1. Germline trimming cut 3 bases from V and 1 base from J; bases unmatched to any gene: 1. CDR1 and CDR2 from the germline V gene are WNHNN and SYGVQD (reference sequence). The CDR3 contains 14 residues. The CDR3 sequence: CASSEGQGNTEAFF. CDR3 nucleotide sequence: TGCGCCAGCAGTGAAGGACAGGGGAACACTGAAGCTTTCTTT.